This T cell receptor (beta chain) was identified in a study of T cells in Graves' hyperthyroidism and ophthalmopathy. About the study: Any treatment followed the collection of peripheral blood at initial diagnosis.

Template material for amplifying TCR beta CDR3 regions consisted of RNA transcripts. When the TCR CDR3 underwent first-round RT-PCR, the HTBI primer set was used. TCRdb independently ran MiXCR on the multiplex PCR reads; one entry per CDR3 protein. The sample consists of roughly 520,000 distinct CDR3 sequences, around 22% of them appearing once. This clonotype was detected only once. Sequencing input: blood. The receptor's source is a woman in her 30s with Graves' ophthalmopathy.

The CDR3 coding sequence is TGTGCCAGCAGCAAAATCACAGGGGGCCTGGTCTACGAGCAGTACTTC. Encoded protein: CASSKITGGLVYEQYF. The chain recombines TRBV28 with TRBJ2-7; 9 nucleotides agree with TRBD1. This CDR3 comprises 16 residues. Per the germline V gene, CDR1 is MDHEN and CDR2 is SYDVKM. V trimming: 6 bases; J trimming: 3 bases; junction bases outside the gene matches: 12.